These 23 T cell receptor beta chains were sequenced from one sample in a study of Ad26.COV2.S vaccination and SARS-CoV-2 variants. The repertoire was sequenced with immunoSEQ multiplex PCR; TCRdb's copy has only in-frame clones and lacks some. The sample lists about 350,000 clones, about 89% occurring once. Regarding treatment: some 19 received Ad26.COV2.S at low or high dose, single or two shots; roughly five received placebo; per-sample allocation not given. The samples were gathered on day 63 after the first injection of vaccine or placebo. Material: peripheral blood, obtained in a trial of Ad26.COV2.S vaccine versus placebo. The receptors stem from a person aged 18-60 years who received the Ad26.COV2.S COVID-19 vaccine or a placebo.

The sample holds one count of this clone. The chain links TRBV5-1 to TRBJ1-2, with D unclear. In germline, CDR1 is SGHRS, CDR2 YFSETQ. The CDR3 runs 12 residues. V was cut by 5 bases and J by 0 bases, with 5 bases left in between. CDR3 nucleotide sequence: TGCGCCAGCAGTTGGGCTAACTATGGCTACACCTTC. It specifies CASSWANYGYTF.

The J gene is TRBJ2-7, the V gene TRBV6-5; D might be TRBD1 or TRBD2, each matching 7 bases. With 0 bases removed from V and 2 bases from J, the gap between germline ends came to 11 bases. The CDR3 is made up of 15 amino acids. The germline V gene encodes CDR1 MNHEY and CDR2 SVGAGI. The CDR3 nucleotides are TGTGCCAGCAGTTACTCGGCAGGGGGGGCCTACGAGCAGTACTTC. Encoded protein: CASSYSAGGAYEQYF.

The chain uses TRBV9 and TRBJ1-4; D ambiguous. V lost 0 bases and J 5 bases, leaving 8 bases between the germline ends. Germline-derived CDR1 and CDR2 are SGDLS and YYNGEE. The CDR3 is 14 residues long. Here the CDR3 DNA reads TGTGCCAGCAGCGTAGGGGCAGCAAATGAAAAACTGTTTTTT. Protein product: CASSVGAANEKLFF.

The V gene is TRBV7-8, the J gene TRBJ2-2; 9 bases match TRBD1. The germline V gene has CDR1 SGHVS and CDR2 FQNEAQ. There are 15 residues in the CDR3. V shed 6 bases and J 5 bases; nucleotides not matched to a gene: 7. The CDR3 DNA reads as TGTGCCAGCAGGCCTACAGGGGGCATTACCGGGGAGCTGTTTTTT. This translates into CASRPTGGITGELFF.

CDR3 DNA: TGTGCCAGCAGCCAGCAATACAATGAGCAGTTCTTC. Protein sequence: CASSQQYNEQFF. The J gene is TRBJ2-1, the V gene TRBV7-9, with D unresolved. The CDR3 covers 12 residues. Trimming pared 5 bases from V and 4 bases from J, leaving 6 bases between. Germline lookup yields CDR1 SEHNR and CDR2 FQNEAQ (reference sequence). Variable domain in full (rest from reference TRBV7-9 and TRBJ2-1): DTGVSQNPRHKITKRGQNVTFRCDPISEHNRLYWYRQTLGQGPEFLTYFQNEAQLEKSRLLSDRFSAERPKGSFSTLEIQRTEQGDSAMYLCASSQQYNEQFFGPGTRLTVL.

V usage is TRBV5-6 and J usage is TRBJ2-7, with no clear D. This CDR3 spans 14 amino acids. V dropped 1 base and J dropped 0 bases, with 8 bases sitting between them. Looked up from germline, CDR1 is SGHDT and CDR2 is YYEEEE. CDR3 DNA sequence: TGTGCCAGCAGCTTGCCGGTTGTCTCCTACGAGCAGTACTTC. Translation: CASSLPVVSYEQYF.

V usage is TRBV5-1 and J usage is TRBJ2-1; D unresolved. Germline V gene data show CDR1 as SGHRS and CDR2 as YFSETQ. The CDR3 loop spans 16 amino acids. The ends were cut back, 5 bases at V and 2 bases at J, with 17 bases in the middle. The CDR3: CASRQQAARTYNEQFF. Here the CDR3 DNA reads TGCGCCAGCAGGCAACAAGCAGCTCGAACCTACAATGAGCAGTTCTTC.

Of note for this clone: The sample holds other DNA sequences that translate to the same CDR3. This chain joins TRBV18 and TRBJ1-1; D uncertain. V dropped 3 bases and J dropped 1 base, with 6 bases sitting between them. CDR1 is KGHSH and CDR2 is LQKENI in the germline V gene. There are 13 residues in the CDR3. DNA for the CDR3: TGTGCCAGCTCACCTACAGAGAACACTGAAGCTTTCTTT. Encoded protein: CASSPTENTEAFF.

The gene calls are TRBV4-3 and TRBJ2-7; 7 bases are shared with TRBD1. The germline V gene encodes CDR1 LGHNA and CDR2 YSLEER. The CDR3 is 16 residues long. V dropped 3 bases and J dropped 0; count of bases not matched to a gene: 8. This CDR3 is CASSQGLRDSSYEQYF. The DNA of the CDR3 is TGCGCCAGCAGCCAGGGTCTCCGGGACAGCTCCTACGAGCAGTACTTC.

This sequence joins TRBV2 and TRBJ2-7; tentative D call: TRBD1 (8 bases). V lost 7 bases and J lost 2, with 15 bases in between. The CDR3 is 14 amino acids. Germline V gene lookup returns CDR1 SNHLY and CDR2 FYNNEI. This chain's CDR3 is CASNLQGGTYEQYF. As DNA, the CDR3 is TGTGCCAGCAACCTACAGGGGGGGACCTACGAGCAGTACTTC.

This chain joins TRBV7-6 and TRBJ2-5; TRBD1 might be the D (6 bases). This CDR3 has 13 amino acids. Germline V gives CDR1 SGHVS, CDR2 FNYEAQ. Trimming took 3 bases from V and 5 from J, leaving 10 bases between them. The CDR3 DNA reads TGTGCCAGCAGCTTTGGGGGCTGGGAGACCCAGTACTTC. It codes for CASSFGGWETQYF.

The chain is built from TRBV20-1 and TRBJ2-7; TRBD2 aligns across 13 bases. In germline, CDR1 is DFQATT, CDR2 SNEGSKA (reference sequence). Trimming cost V 3 bases and J 2 bases; bases outside gene matches: 7. The CDR3 has 16 amino acids. CDR3 sequence: CSASYSGTSGTYEQYF. The CDR3 region has the DNA TGCAGTGCTAGTTATTCGGGGACTAGCGGGACCTACGAGCAGTACTTC.

This rearrangement joins TRBV29-1 to TRBJ2-2; possible D gene TRBD2, 6 bases. The CDR3 has 15 amino acids. Germline V CDR1 and CDR2: SQVTM, ANQGSEA. The ends were cut back, 2 bases at V and 1 base at J, with 11 bases in the middle. CDR3 in DNA: TGCAGCGTTGAAAACGACGGGAGGAACACCGGGGAGCTGTTTTTT. Protein: CSVENDGRNTGELFF.

The chain recombines TRBV5-1 with TRBJ2-7; D uncertain. The CDR3 has 14 residues. V gave up 0 bases and J gave up 2 bases, with 9 bases separating them. Germline V gene lookup returns CDR1 SGHRS and CDR2 YFSETQ. The CDR3 loop reads CASSLEVGPYEQYF. CDR3 nucleotide sequence: TGCGCCAGCAGCTTGGAGGTCGGACCCTACGAGCAGTACTTC.

This chain connects TRBV3-1 (or the pseudogene TRBV3-2) to TRBJ2-5; 10 positions match TRBD1. This CDR3 is built from 16 residues. Germline values: CDR1 LGHDT, CDR2 YNNKEL (reference sequence). The V segment lost 1 base and the J segment 5 bases; nucleotides outside the gene matches: 7. CDR3 sequence reads: CASSQARRDRGETQYF. The CDR3 bases are TGTGCCAGCAGCCAAGCCCGACGGGACAGGGGTGAGACCCAGTACTTC.

Only a few counts were recorded for this clone. CDR3 amino acids: CASSLVTGDSPLHF. The CDR3 region has the DNA TGTGCCAGCAGCTTAGTAACGGGGGATTCACCCCTCCACTTT. V and J are TRBV7-2 and TRBJ1-6; weak D call: TRBD1 (5 bases). This CDR3 contains 14 residues. Trimming took off 1 base at V and 8 bases at J, with 9 bases between the two ends. Germline V gene lookup returns CDR1 SGHTA and CDR2 FQGNSA.

This chain uses TRBV27 with TRBJ2-2; weak D call: TRBD1 (6 bases). Germline V lookup: CDR1 MNHEY, CDR2 SMNVEV (reference sequence). Trimming stripped 5 bases from V and 6 bases from J, with 25 bases between. The CDR3 has 18 residues. Here the CDR3 reads CASSLKRTVNPPPGELFF. Here the CDR3 DNA reads TGTGCCAGCAGTCTAAAACGGACAGTCAACCCTCCCCCCGGGGAGCTGTTTTTT.

V usage is TRBV6-2 or TRBV6-3 and J usage is TRBJ2-1; possibly TRBD1 for D (5 bases). This CDR3 spans 17 amino acids. Trimming took off 4 bases at V and 2 bases at J, with 18 bases between the two ends. The germline V gene encodes CDR1 MNHEY and CDR2 SVGEGT. The CDR3 sequence is CASSSMQGVGPYNEQFF. In DNA form, the CDR3 reads TGTGCCAGCAGTTCTATGCAGGGTGTAGGGCCCTACAATGAGCAGTTCTTC.

V usage is TRBV7-6 and J usage is TRBJ1-2, with D possibly matching TRBD1 (5 bases). Germline V gene lookup returns CDR1 SGHVS and CDR2 FNYEAQ. The CDR3 extends over 14 amino acids. The V and J ends lost 5 bases and 2 bases respectively, with 12 bases between them. CDR3 loop: CASSPGSGNYGYTF. The CDR3 bases are TGTGCCAGCAGCCCAGGGAGTGGCAACTATGGCTACACCTTC. Supplemented by reference TRBV7-6 and TRBJ1-2, the full variable domain reads GAGVSQSPRYKVTKRGQDVALRCDPISGHVSLYWYRQALGQGPEFLTYFNYEAQQDKSGLPNDRFSAERPEGSISTLTIQRTEQRDSAMYRCASSPGSGNYGYTFGSGTRLTVV.

This clone showed up just once. CDR3 sequence: CASSSDRRLNTEAFF. The CDR3 nucleotides read TGTGCCAGCAGCTCTGACAGAAGATTAAACACTGAAGCTTTCTTT. The chain is built from TRBV7-2 and TRBJ1-1, with D possibly being TRBD1 (5 bases). Trimming stripped 4 bases from V and 2 bases from J, with 14 bases between. The germline V gene encodes CDR1 SGHTA and CDR2 FQGNSA. This CDR3 contains 15 residues.

As regards this clone: The sample has other DNA sequences that encode this CDR3 too. This chain's CDR3 is CSARRDYEQYF. The CDR3 bases are TGCAGTGCTAGAAGGGACTACGAGCAGTACTTC. This sequence joins TRBV20-1 and TRBJ2-7; D not resolved. The germline gives CDR1 DFQATT, CDR2 SNEGSKA (reference sequence). V lost 2 bases and J 3 bases, leaving 5 bases between the germline ends. CDR3 size: 11 residues.

The genes are TRBV3-1 (or the pseudogene TRBV3-2) and TRBJ2-2; D is unresolved. CDR1 is LGHDT and CDR2 is YNNKEL in the germline V gene (reference sequence). This CDR3 spans 12 amino acids. Trimming shortened V by 4 bases and J by 3 bases, and 3 bases separated the two germline ends. The CDR3 is CASSRDTGELFF. CDR3 nucleotide sequence: TGTGCCAGCAGCCGGGACACCGGGGAGCTGTTTTTT.

The V call is TRBV5-4, the J call TRBJ2-3; D is unclear. The germline V and J ends were trimmed by 2 bases and 2 bases, with 12 bases remaining between them. The CDR3 runs to 15 residues. Germline V CDR1 and CDR2: SGHNT, YYREEE (reference sequence). The CDR3 DNA reads as TGTGCCAGCAGCTTTAGTGCTCGTACCACAGATACGCAGTATTTT. It translates to CASSFSARTTDTQYF.